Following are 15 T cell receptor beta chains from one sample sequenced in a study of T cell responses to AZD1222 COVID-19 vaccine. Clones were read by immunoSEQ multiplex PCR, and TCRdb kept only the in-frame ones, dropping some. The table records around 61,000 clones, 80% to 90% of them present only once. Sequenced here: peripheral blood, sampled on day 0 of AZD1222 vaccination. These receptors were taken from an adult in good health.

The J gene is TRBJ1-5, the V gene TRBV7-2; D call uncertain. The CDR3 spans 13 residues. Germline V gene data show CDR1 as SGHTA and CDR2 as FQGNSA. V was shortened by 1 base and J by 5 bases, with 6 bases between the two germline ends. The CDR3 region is CASSLDPDQPQHF. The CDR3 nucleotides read TGTGCCAGCAGCTTAGACCCCGATCAGCCCCAGCATTTT.

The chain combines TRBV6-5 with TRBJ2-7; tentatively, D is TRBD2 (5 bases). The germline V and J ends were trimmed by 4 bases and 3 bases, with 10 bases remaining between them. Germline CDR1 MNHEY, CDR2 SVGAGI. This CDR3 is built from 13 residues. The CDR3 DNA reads TGTGCCAGCAGTTCCGGGGTCCACTACGAGCAGTACTTC. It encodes CASSSGVHYEQYF.

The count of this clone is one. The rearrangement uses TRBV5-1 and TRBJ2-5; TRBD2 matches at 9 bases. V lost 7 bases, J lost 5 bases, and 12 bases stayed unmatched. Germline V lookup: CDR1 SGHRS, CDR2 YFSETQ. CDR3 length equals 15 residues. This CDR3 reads CASARGGGASETQYF. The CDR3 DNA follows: TGCGCCAGCGCCCGGGGCGGGGGGGCCTCGGAGACCCAGTACTTC.

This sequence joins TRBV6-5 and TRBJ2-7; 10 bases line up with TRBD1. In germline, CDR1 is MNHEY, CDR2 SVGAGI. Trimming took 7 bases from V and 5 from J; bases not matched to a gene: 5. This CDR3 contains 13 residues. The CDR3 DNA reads TGTGCCAGCACCCCGGGACAGGGGCACGAGCAGTACTTC. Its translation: CASTPGQGHEQYF.

The CDR3 loop is CATSDSVQRHGYSNQPQHF. As DNA, the CDR3 is TGTGCCACCAGTGATTCGGTTCAAAGGCACGGTTATAGCAATCAGCCCCAGCATTTT. V and J are TRBV24-1 and TRBJ1-5; D not certain. Trimming cost V 2 bases and J 0 bases, with 19 bases left between them. The CDR3 spans 19 residues. In germline, CDR1 is KGHDR, CDR2 SFDVKD.

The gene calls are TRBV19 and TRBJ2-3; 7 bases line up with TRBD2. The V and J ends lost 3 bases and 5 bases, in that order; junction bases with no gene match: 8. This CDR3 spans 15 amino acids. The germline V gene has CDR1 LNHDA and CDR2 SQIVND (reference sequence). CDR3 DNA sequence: TGTGCCAGTAGTATCAGCGGACTAGTTGTAGATACGCAGTATTTT. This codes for CASSISGLVVDTQYF. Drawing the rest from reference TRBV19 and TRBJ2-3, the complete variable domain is DGGITQSPKYLFRKEGQNVTLSCEQNLNHDAMYWYRQDPGQGLRLIYYSQIVNDFQKGDIAEGYSVSREKKESFPLTVTSAQKNPTAFYLCASSISGLVVDTQYFGPGTRLTVL.

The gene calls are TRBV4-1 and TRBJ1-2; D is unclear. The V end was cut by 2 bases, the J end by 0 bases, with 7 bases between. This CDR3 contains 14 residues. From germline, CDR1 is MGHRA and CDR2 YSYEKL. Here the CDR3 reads CASSQLTPNYGYTF. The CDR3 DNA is TGCGCCAGCAGCCAACTGACTCCTAACTATGGCTACACCTTC.

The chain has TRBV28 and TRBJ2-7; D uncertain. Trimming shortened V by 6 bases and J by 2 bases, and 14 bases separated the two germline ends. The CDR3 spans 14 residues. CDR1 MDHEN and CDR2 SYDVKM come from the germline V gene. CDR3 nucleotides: TGTGCCAGCAGCCCCCTGGGGAAGCCCTACGAGCAGTACTTC. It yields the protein CASSPLGKPYEQYF.

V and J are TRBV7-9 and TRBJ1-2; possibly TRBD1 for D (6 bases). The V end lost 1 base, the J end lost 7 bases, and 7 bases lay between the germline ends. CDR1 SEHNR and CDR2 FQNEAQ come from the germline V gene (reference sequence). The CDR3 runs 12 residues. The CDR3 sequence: CASSLDRAGYTF. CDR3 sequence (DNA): TGTGCCAGCAGCTTAGACAGGGCTGGCTACACCTTC.

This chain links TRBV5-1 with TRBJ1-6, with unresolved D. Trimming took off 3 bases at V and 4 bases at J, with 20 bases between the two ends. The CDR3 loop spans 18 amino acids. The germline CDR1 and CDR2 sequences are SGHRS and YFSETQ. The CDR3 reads CASSSGPPGPRYNSPLHF. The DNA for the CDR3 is TGCGCCAGCAGCTCCGGACCCCCGGGTCCCCGATATAATTCACCCCTCCACTTT.

CDR3 amino acids: CSVDGSYPTEAFF. For the CDR3, the DNA is TGCAGCGTTGACGGGTCTTACCCCACTGAAGCTTTCTTT. V gene TRBV29-1 combines with J gene TRBJ1-1; no clear D. CDR1 is SQVTM, CDR2 ANQGSEA, per germline. V was pared by 3 bases and J by 4 bases, with 12 bases between. The CDR3 loop spans 13 amino acids.

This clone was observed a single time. CDR3 residues: CASSPERLVTDTQYF. The CDR3 bases are TGTGCCAGCAGCCCTGAGAGACTAGTTACAGATACGCAGTATTTT. The chain employs TRBV5-4 and TRBJ2-3, with D possibly TRBD2 on 6 matching bases. V lost 4 bases to trimming and J lost 3 bases, with 15 bases between them. Germline CDR1 reads SGHNT; CDR2 reads YYREEE (reference sequence). This CDR3 region has 15 residues.

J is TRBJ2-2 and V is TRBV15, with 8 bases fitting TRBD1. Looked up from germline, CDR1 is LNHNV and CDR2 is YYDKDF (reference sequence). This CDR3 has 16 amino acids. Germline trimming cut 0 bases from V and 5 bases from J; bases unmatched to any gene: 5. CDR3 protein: CATSRDRGRKTGELFF. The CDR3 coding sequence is TGTGCCACCAGCAGAGACAGGGGGCGCAAAACCGGGGAGCTGTTTTTT.

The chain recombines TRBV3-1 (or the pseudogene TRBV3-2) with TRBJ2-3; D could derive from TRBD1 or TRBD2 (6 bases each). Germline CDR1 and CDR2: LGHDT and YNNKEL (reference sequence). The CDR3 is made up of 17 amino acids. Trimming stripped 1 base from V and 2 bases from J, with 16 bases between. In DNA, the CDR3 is TGTGCCAGCAGCCAAGCCCAGTCGGGGGCCTACACAGATACGCAGTATTTT. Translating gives CASSQAQSGAYTDTQYF.

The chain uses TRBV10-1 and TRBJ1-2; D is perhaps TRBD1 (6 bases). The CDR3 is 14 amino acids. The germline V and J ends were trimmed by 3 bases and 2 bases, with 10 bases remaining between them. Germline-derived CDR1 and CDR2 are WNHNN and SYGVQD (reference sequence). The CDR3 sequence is CASSDGQGNYGYTF. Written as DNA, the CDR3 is TGCGCCAGCAGTGATGGTCAGGGGAACTATGGCTACACCTTC.